The rows below give T cell receptor beta chains drawn from one sample of a study of T cells after yellow fever vaccination. TCRdb re-derived calls from the 5' RACE reads in MiXCR, one entry per CDR3 protein. The sample carries approximately 170,000 distinct CDR3 sequences, 11% recorded once. The source was CD8+ T cells sorted from PBMCs, collected 15 days after the yellow fever booster vaccination. The receptors here all came from a young man who received the YFV17D yellow fever vaccine. CDR3s include the opening cysteine and the closing phenylalanine or tryptophan. A D gene is named only where the DNA matches it firmly. Size tells how often a clone was seen (once, few, many) or the class of an expanded clone, and some rows leave it out.

>TRBV5-1|NA|TRBJ2-1|many
TGCGCCAGCAGCTGGGGCACAGGGTACAATGAGCAGTTCTTC
CASSWGTGYNEQFF
>TRBV29-1|NA|TRBJ2-3|few
TGCAGCGGACGATCGAGCACAGATACGCAGTATTTT
CSGRSSTDTQYF
>TRBV6-5|TRBD2|TRBJ2-7|few
TGTGCCAGCAGGAACGTCAGGCGGGAGGTCTCCGAGCAGTACTTC
CASRNVRREVSEQYF
>TRBV6-2/TRBV6-3|NA|TRBJ2-2|few
TGTGCCAGCACCAAGATAACCGGGGAGCTGTTTTTT
CASTKITGELFF
>TRBV5-4|TRBD2|TRBJ2-1|NA
TGTGCCAGCAGAGCGGGGGGGCGGGGGAATGAGCAGTTCTTC
CASRAGGRGNEQFF
>TRBV5-1|TRBD1|TRBJ1-6|many
TGCGCCAGCAGCTCCGGACAGGGGAACTCACCCCTCCACTTT
CASSSGQGNSPLHF
>TRBV27|NA|TRBJ2-1|NA
TGTGCCAGCAGTACGACTAGATCCTACAATGAGCAGTTCTTC
CASSTTRSYNEQFF
>TRBV6-2/TRBV6-3|NA|TRBJ1-2|NA
TGTGCCAGCAGTTACTCTCCGACTGGTTATGGCTACACCTTC
CASSYSPTGYGYTF
>TRBV11-2|NA|TRBJ2-5|NA
TGTGCCAGCAGCCCCCGAGCGCAGGACTGGGAGACCCAGTACTTC
CASSPRAQDWETQYF
>TRBV6-1|NA|TRBJ1-1|few
TGTGCCAGCAGAATAACTGGGAACACTGAAGCTTTCTTT
CASRITGNTEAFF
>TRBV6-5|TRBD1|TRBJ1-1|few
TGTGCCAGCAGTCCCACAGGGGTTACTGAAGCTTTCTTT
CASSPTGVTEAFF
>TRBV7-6|NA|TRBJ1-1|few
TGTGCCAGCAGCTTAGTAGGGGCTGGCACTGAAGCTTTCTTT
CASSLVGAGTEAFF
>TRBV4-1|NA|TRBJ2-5|many
TGCGCCAGCAGCCCCCCGGTTCTGGAGACCCAGTACTTC
CASSPPVLETQYF
>TRBV9|TRBD2|TRBJ2-3|few
TGTGCCAGCAGCGTAGACGGGGGGGGCACAGATACGCAGTATTTT
CASSVDGGGTDTQYF
>TRBV13|NA|TRBJ2-1|NA
TGTGCCAGCAGCCCGGGACCGGGACATAAGGGAACAGGGGAGCAGTTCTTC
CASSPGPGHKGTGEQFF
>TRBV7-8|NA|TRBJ2-1|NA
TGTGCCAGCAGCGTCAGGGTCAGGGACAATGAGCAGTTCTTC
CASSVRVRDNEQFF
>TRBV3-1|NA|TRBJ2-6|NA
TGTGCCAGCAGCCAAGGGTCAGGGGGAGGGTCTGGGGCCAACGTCCTGACTTTC
CASSQGSGGGSGANVLTF
>TRBV6-5|TRBD1|TRBJ1-1|NA
TGTGCCAGCAGCCTGACAGGGGACGTCACTGAAGCTTTCTTT
CASSLTGDVTEAFF
>TRBV27|TRBD1|TRBJ2-7|NA
TGTGCCAGCAGTCCGTGGACAGGTCGCTCCTACGAGCAGTACTTC
CASSPWTGRSYEQYF
>TRBV4-1|NA|TRBJ2-3|few
TGCGCCAGCAGCCAAGGCACAGGGAGCACAGATACGCAGTATTTT
CASSQGTGSTDTQYF
>TRBV19|NA|TRBJ2-7|few
TGTGCCAGTAGTACGGGAACAGGGTCCGGCGAGCAGTACTTC
CASSTGTGSGEQYF
>TRBV27|TRBD1|TRBJ1-1|NA
TGTGCCAGCAGTTCCCGAAACAGGGGTTACACTGAAGCTTTCTTT
CASSSRNRGYTEAFF
>TRBV6-5|TRBD1|TRBJ1-5|NA
TGTGCCAGCAGCCTAGGACAGGGAGTGAATCAGCCCCAGCATTTT
CASSLGQGVNQPQHF
>TRBV12-3/TRBV12-4|TRBD1|TRBJ2-7|few
TGTGCCAGCAGTTTGGGACAGGGGGCGAGCGAGCAGTACTTC
CASSLGQGASEQYF
>TRBV4-1|NA|TRBJ2-2|NA
TGCGCCAGCAGCCAAGCTCTGGGGATTGGTACCGGGGAGCTGTTTTTT
CASSQALGIGTGELFF
>TRBV24-1|TRBD2|TRBJ2-1|once
TGTGCCACCAGTGACCCCCGGACTAGCGGCAATGAGCAGTTCTTC
CATSDPRTSGNEQFF